This TCR beta chain was captured by sequencing in a study of glioma-infiltrating T cells. The iRepertoire nested amplicon-rescue multiplex PCR amplified TCR alpha and beta CDR3s from RNA. TCRdb independently ran MiXCR on the multiplex PCR reads; one entry per CDR3 protein. The sample records about 200,000 distinct CDR3 sequences, over 25% being singletons. This clonotype occurred many times. The CDR3 spans 15 residues. The germline V and J ends were trimmed by 3 bases and 4 bases, with 15 bases remaining between them. This clonotype was sampled from a human donor with low-grade glioma or glioblastoma, undergoing nonglioma brain surgery, or in good health (not recorded which). The material sequenced was glioma tissue, nonneoplastic brain tissue, or PBMCs (not recorded which). The chain links TRBV12-3 or TRBV12-4 to TRBJ1-1; D is possibly TRBD1 (5 bases). The CDR3 spells CASSLSDRRGTEAFF. CDR3 bases: TGTGCCAGCAGTTTGTCGGACCGGAGGGGCACTGAAGCTTTCTTT.